Only a few counts were recorded for the clone carrying this T cell receptor beta chain. The antigen remains unidentified. Construction of the TCRbeta library involved unique molecular identifiers. Each CDR3 protein is one row after TCRdb ran MiXCR on the PCR reads. The table has more than 300,000 distinct CDR3 sequences, around 15% seen once. Trimming pared 11 bases from V and 5 bases from J, leaving 16 bases between. Germline V lookup: CDR1 ENHRY, CDR2 SYGVKD. The CDR3 runs 13 residues. The sample originates from a study of T-cell reconstitution after alpha-beta-depleted transplantation in children. Study-wide results and limits: Recipient T cells and thymic progenitors that survived gave rise to the high TCRbeta diversity observed at day 60 in some patients.

This sequence joins TRBV10-3 and TRBJ2-1; D gene ambiguous. The origin of this receptor is a male patient aged 2 to 10 who had a stem cell transplant for acute lymphoblastic leukemia, so the T cells may come from the graft donor. Specimen: PBMCs, mostly from graft donor cells, collected 360 days after TCRalphabeta/CD19-depleted stem cell transplant. The CDR3 bases are TGTGCCTCGCAGTTTAGTGGAGACAATGAGCAGTTCTTC. Translating gives CASQFSGDNEQFF.